This T cell receptor beta chain was sequenced for a study of blood T cell repertoires in COVID-19 (dated by TCRdb to 2020 to 2021). The study in broad terms: Samples from collaborators originated in the United States, Italy and Spain and spanned both the acute and convalescent phases of COVID-19. Samples came from the ongoing ImmuneRACE study (first 160 participants) plus 1,254 subjects from 6 global collaborators. Deeply sampled blood TCRbeta repertoires from subjects exposed to, actively infected with, or recovered from COVID-19 were included in the dataset. The repertoires were released in a freely available public database meant as a resource for research on the immune response to SARS-CoV-2. The material from the prospective study consisted of cDNA or gDNA derived from T cells, B-cell-depleted T cells, or PBMCs. The sample metadata nearly always contained a de-identified subject ID, COVID-19 status, age in years and sex. HLA class I and class II types, where available, came from metadata supplied by the sample provider rather than from assay-based typing.

About this clone itself: It lacks a known antigen. Base qualities are missing; no much larger clone stands one base away.

TCRbeta CDR3 regions were amplified from genomic DNA using the immunoSEQ Assay, a bias-controlled multiplex PCR. Concerning the study's data processing: Within the assay, amplification of reference gene primers was used to estimate how many nucleated cells each sample contained. To quantify the absolute abundance of each unique TCRbeta CDR3 rearrangement, sequence reads were collapsed and filtered. For each sample, productive Simpson clonality was calculated as the square root of Simpson's diversity index over productive rearrangements. TCRdb limited this immuneACCESS table to in-frame rearrangements with V and J called. A share of clones is missing; checked studies link under half to unresolved V genes, and the rest is unexplained. V, J and clone size derive from that table, while D and trimming were established from the DNA sequence. This sample gives about 330,000 clones in total; around 85% of them show up just once. Clones ranked in the top ten supply roughly 7.8% of the sample.

Each collaborating institution followed its own protocols to collect whole blood in K2EDTA tubes. For TCRbeta analysis, collaborator samples were shipped as frozen whole blood, as isolated PBMCs, or as DNA extracted from either sample type. The paper's findings and limits, for the study overall: The amount of clinical and demographic metadata varied by source and participant and was provided uncurated.

The sample consisted of peripheral blood. The clonotype was recovered from a human donor in a cohort sampled during active COVID-19.

The DNA sequence is TGCGCCAGCAGCTTTAGCGGATTTACAGATACGCAGTATTTT. Translation gives CASSFSGFTDTQYF. The chain couples TRBV5-1 to TRBJ2-3, and the D gene may be TRBD2, 6 bases matching. The CDR3, from cysteine to phenylalanine, totals 14 residues. CDR3 DNA is the only sequence kept; it has 42 bases, read in frame from the first base. V and J lose 2 bases and 3 bases, and a span of 10 bases separates them. Taken from the germline V gene, the CDR1 and CDR2 loops are SGHRS and YFSETQ.